This TCR beta chain was captured by sequencing in a study of blood T cell repertoires in COVID-19. Overall study context: In each case, the material was cDNA or gDNA derived from T cells, B-cell-depleted T cells, or PBMCs.

Germline-derived CDR1 and CDR2 are LNHNV and YYDKDF (reference sequence). The CDR3 spans 16 residues. V gave up 0 bases and J gave up 3 bases; unmatched junction bases: 8. The method was immunoSEQ multiplex PCR; TCRdb's version includes in-frame clones alone and lacks a portion of them. This sample has 150,000 to 200,000 clones, with about 83% found just once. Source material: peripheral blood. The TCR sequence derives from a human donor in a cohort sampled during active COVID-19. The genes are TRBV15 and TRBJ2-7; 7 positions agree with TRBD2. CDR3 DNA: TGTGCCACCAGCAGAGATCTAAGGGAGGGCCGCTACGAGCAGTACTTC. Its protein product is CATSRDLREGRYEQYF.